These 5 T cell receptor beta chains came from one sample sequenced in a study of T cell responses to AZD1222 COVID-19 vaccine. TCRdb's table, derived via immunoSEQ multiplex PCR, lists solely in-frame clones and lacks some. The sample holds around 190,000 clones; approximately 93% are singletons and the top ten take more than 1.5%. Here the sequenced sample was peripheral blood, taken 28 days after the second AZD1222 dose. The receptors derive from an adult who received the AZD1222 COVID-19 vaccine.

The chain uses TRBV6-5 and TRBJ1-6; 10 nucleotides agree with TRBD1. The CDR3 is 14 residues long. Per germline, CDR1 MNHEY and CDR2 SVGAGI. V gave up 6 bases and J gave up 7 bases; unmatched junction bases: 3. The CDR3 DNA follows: TGTGCCAGCAGAACGGGACAGGGGAATTCACCCCTCCACTTT. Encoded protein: CASRTGQGNSPLHF.

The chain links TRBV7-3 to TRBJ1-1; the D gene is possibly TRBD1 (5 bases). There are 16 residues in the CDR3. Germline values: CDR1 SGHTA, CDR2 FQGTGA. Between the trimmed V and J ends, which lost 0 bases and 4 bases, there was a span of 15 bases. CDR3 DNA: TGTGCCAGCAGCTTAACTCCGCGACTAAGGGGCACTGAAGCTTTCTTT. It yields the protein CASSLTPRLRGTEAFF.

The CDR3 DNA follows: TGTGCCAGTAGAGAGATGAACACTGAAGCTTTCTTT. Protein sequence: CASREMNTEAFF. The rearrangement links TRBV19 to TRBJ1-1, with D unresolved. V was cut by 6 bases and J by 0 bases, with 5 bases left in between. The CDR3 length is 12 residues. The germline V gene has CDR1 LNHDA and CDR2 SQIVND (reference sequence).

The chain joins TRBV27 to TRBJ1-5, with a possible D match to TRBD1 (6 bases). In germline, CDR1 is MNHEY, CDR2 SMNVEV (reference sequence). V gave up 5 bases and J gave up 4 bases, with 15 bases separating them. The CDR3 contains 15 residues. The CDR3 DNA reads TGTGCCAGCAGTCCCCGCAGGGGCCCAAATCAGCCCCAGCATTTT. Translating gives CASSPRRGPNQPQHF.

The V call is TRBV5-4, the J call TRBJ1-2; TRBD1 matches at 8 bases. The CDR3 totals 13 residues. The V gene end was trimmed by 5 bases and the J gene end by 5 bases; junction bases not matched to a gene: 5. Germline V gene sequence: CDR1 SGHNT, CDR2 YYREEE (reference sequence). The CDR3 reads CASSYTGGYGYTF. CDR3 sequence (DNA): TGTGCCAGCAGTTATACAGGGGGGTATGGCTACACCTTC.